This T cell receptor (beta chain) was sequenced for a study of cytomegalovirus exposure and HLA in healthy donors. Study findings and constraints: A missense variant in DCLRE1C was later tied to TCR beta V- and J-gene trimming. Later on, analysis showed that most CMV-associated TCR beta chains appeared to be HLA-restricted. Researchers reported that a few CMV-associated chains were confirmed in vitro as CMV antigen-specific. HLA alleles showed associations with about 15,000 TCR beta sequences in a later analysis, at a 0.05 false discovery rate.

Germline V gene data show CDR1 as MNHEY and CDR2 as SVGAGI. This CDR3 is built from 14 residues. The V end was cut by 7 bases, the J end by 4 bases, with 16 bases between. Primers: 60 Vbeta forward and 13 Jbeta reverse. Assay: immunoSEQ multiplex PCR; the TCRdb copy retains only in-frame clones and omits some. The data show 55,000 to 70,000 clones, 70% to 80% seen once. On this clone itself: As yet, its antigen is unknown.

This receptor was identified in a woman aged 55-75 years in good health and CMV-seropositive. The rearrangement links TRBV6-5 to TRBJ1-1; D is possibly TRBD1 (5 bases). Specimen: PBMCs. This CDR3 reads CASTLTGVGTEAFF. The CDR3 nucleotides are TGTGCCAGCACCCTGACGGGGGTCGGCACTGAAGCTTTCTTT.